A single sample gave rise to the 14 T cell receptor beta chains below, sequenced in a study of beta chain features in type 1 diabetes (dated by TCRdb to 2017 to 2018). To prepare the library, the immunoSEQ multiplex PCR assay was applied. All of the isolated RNA was reverse transcribed with the High Capacity cDNA Reverse Transcription Kit, so expressed TCRB transcripts were sequenced. TCRdb took this table from immuneACCESS and kept in-frame rearrangements with V and J called. Such tables lack part of the clones; where checked against another copy, unresolved V genes explain under half of the gap, and the rest is unexplained. This sample is represented by 280,000 or so clones; 15% of them were singletons. The ten biggest clones cover 0.015% to 0.019% of the sample. Antigens of these TCRs are unknown. The research as a whole found: Type 1 diabetes patients showed a moderate but significant shortening of TCRB CDR3 length in all four CD4+ subsets.

The sequencing input was naive CD4+ T cells from blood. The cell subset or site tag for this specimen amounts to: true naive CD4+ T cells. Receptor source: a man aged 18 to 29 with type 1 diabetes.

The rearrangement links TRBV30 to TRBJ2-1, with TRBD1 matching over 11 bases. Per germline, CDR1 GTSNPN and CDR2 SVGIG (reference sequence). The junction had 9 bases not matched to a gene; V was cut back by 2 bases and J by 6 bases. There are 16 residues in the CDR3. The CDR3 spells CAWSPWGGTGGNEQFF. DNA of the CDR3: TGTGCCTGGAGTCCGTGGGGGGGGACAGGGGGCAATGAGCAGTTCTTC.

The chain joins TRBV28 to TRBJ2-1; TRBD2 matches at 7 bases. From germline, CDR1 is MDHEN and CDR2 SYDVKM. The CDR3 totals 16 residues. The V gene end was trimmed by 6 bases and the J gene end by 4 bases; junction bases not matched to a gene: 12. The CDR3 nucleotides read TGTGCCAGCAGGGAAGGGTCTAGCGGAATTTACAATGAGCAGTTCTTC. This translates into CASREGSSGIYNEQFF.

This clone was observed a handful of times. The CDR3 reads CASSLRQTGGSAKNIQYF. For the CDR3, the DNA is TGTGCCAGCAGTTTACGCCAGACAGGGGGCAGTGCCAAAAACATTCAGTACTTC. The rearrangement joins TRBV7-2 to TRBJ2-4; 10 bases line up with TRBD1. Germline trimming cut 6 bases from V and 1 base from J; bases unmatched to any gene: 12. The length of the CDR3 is 18 residues. Germline lookup yields CDR1 SGHTA and CDR2 FQGNSA.

V and J are TRBV25-1 and TRBJ2-2, with 9 bases identical to TRBD1. Germline V gives CDR1 MGHDK, CDR2 SYGVNS. The CDR3 runs 17 residues. V gave up 5 bases and J gave up 1 base; unmatched junction bases: 8. CDR3 amino acids: CASSSFTGQGNTGELFF. CDR3 DNA: TGTGCCAGCAGTTCATTCACGGGACAGGGGAACACCGGGGAGCTGTTTTTT.

The chain is built from TRBV25-1 and TRBJ2-4, with 16 nucleotides matching TRBD2. The CDR3 has 17 amino acids. Unmatched junction bases numbered 4, after V lost 2 bases and J lost 6 bases. The germline gives CDR1 MGHDK, CDR2 SYGVNS. The CDR3 coding sequence is TGTGCCAGCAGTGAACCCGGGACTAGCGGGAGGGGAAACATTCAGTACTTC. It yields the protein CASSEPGTSGRGNIQYF.

This clone was counted only a few times. The J gene is TRBJ2-1, the V gene TRBV7-6, with TRBD2 matching 11 bases. Per germline, CDR1 SGHVS and CDR2 FNYEAQ. The CDR3 has 18 residues. Trimming at V came to 2 bases and at J to 1 base, leaving 7 bases not matched to a gene. CDR3 in amino acids: CASSLNPLAGVSYNEQFF. The CDR3 DNA reads TGTGCCAGCAGCTTAAATCCACTAGCGGGGGTATCCTACAATGAGCAGTTCTTC.

This clone was observed once. This chain joins TRBV5-1 and TRBJ2-7, with no clear D. Trimming left V 4 bases short and J 1 base short, with 15 bases between. Germline assignment: CDR1 SGHRS and CDR2 YFSETQ. The CDR3 runs 15 residues. The CDR3 DNA reads TGCGCCAGCAGCCGTTGGGCAGACCTGTCCTACGAGCAGTACTTC. It yields the protein CASSRWADLSYEQYF. The full variable domain, with the rest looked up from reference TRBV5-1 and TRBJ2-7, is KAGVTQTPRYLIKTRGQQVTLSCSPISGHRSVSWYQQTPGQGLQFLFEYFSETQRNKGNFPGRFSGRQFSNSRSEMNVSTLELGDSALYLCASSRWADLSYEQYFGPGTRLTVT.

V and J are TRBV21-1 and TRBJ1-1. TRBV21-1 is a listed pseudogene. This CDR3 is built from 13 residues. The CDR3, as DNA: TGTGCCAGCAGTCGAAAGGCGAACGGGAACGCTTTCTTT. It is translated as CASSRKANGNAFF.

This clone turned up a few times. This chain connects TRBV5-4 to TRBJ2-5; TRBD2 agrees at 11 bases. V gave up 10 bases and J gave up 5 bases; unmatched junction bases: 13. Germline V gene sequence: CDR1 SGHNT, CDR2 YYREEE (reference sequence). This CDR3 comprises 15 residues. The chain's CDR3 is CAGKATSGVGETQYF. The CDR3 DNA sequence: TGTGCCGGAAAGGCGACTAGCGGGGTAGGGGAGACCCAGTACTTC.

CDR3 nucleotides: TGTGCCAGCAGCTTAGATCTAACGGGCGGGGGAGACACCTTC. As protein: CASSLDLTGGGDTF. The V call is TRBV5-5, the J call TRBJ1-2; possibly TRBD1 for D (5 bases). In germline, CDR1 is SGHKS, CDR2 YYEKEE (reference sequence). With 2 bases removed from V and 12 bases from J, the gap between germline ends came to 20 bases. This CDR3 contains 14 residues.

In its sample, this clone was seen a few times. The CDR3 DNA follows: TGTGCCAGTAGTCGGACAGCCTTCTCCTACAATGAGCAGTTCTTC. Encoded protein: CASSRTAFSYNEQFF. This chain links TRBV19 with TRBJ2-1; possibly TRBD1 for D (6 bases). Germline-derived CDR1 and CDR2 are LNHDA and SQIVND (reference sequence). The CDR3 consists of 15 residues. V was pared by 5 bases and J by 0 bases, with 11 bases between.

This clone was counted between two and nine times. The chain links TRBV11-2 to TRBJ2-5; the match to TRBD2 covers 13 bases. The CDR3 is 17 amino acids. The ends lost 5 bases at V and 0 bases at J; junction bases unmatched: 6. Germline loops: CDR1 SGHAT, CDR2 FQNNGV. The CDR3: CASSLQTSGRYQETQYF. The CDR3 DNA sequence: TGTGCCAGCAGCCTCCAGACTAGCGGGAGGTACCAAGAGACCCAGTACTTC.

This clone has only a few counts. This chain uses TRBV29-1 with TRBJ2-7; 7 bases match TRBD1. CDR3 size: 13 residues. Germline CDR1 reads SQVTM; CDR2 reads ANQGSEA. The V gene end was trimmed by 1 base and the J gene end by 4 bases; junction bases not matched to a gene: 4. The CDR3 loop reads CSVEAGQHYEQYF. The CDR3 coding sequence is TGCAGCGTTGAAGCGGGACAGCATTACGAGCAGTACTTC.

The chain uses TRBV6-1 and TRBJ2-1; 9 bases align to TRBD2. J gave up 13 bases and V 4 bases, and 5 bases lay outside the gene matches. Germline V gene data show CDR1 as MNHNS and CDR2 as SASEGT. The CDR3 sequence is 12 residues long. The CDR3 bases are TGTGCCAGCAGTGGACTAGCGGACATTCAGTTCTTC. Translated: CASSGLADIQFF.